This is a list of T cell receptor beta chains from one sample in a study of blood T cell repertoires in COVID-19. Measured with immunoSEQ multiplex PCR; TCRdb has only the in-frame clones, and not every one. In the table there are some 30,000 clones, approximately 88% of which are singletons. The source material was peripheral blood. The origin of the receptors is a man older than 75 with active COVID-19. Both conserved end residues are part of each CDR3. The order of the fields is D gene, V gene, clone size, J gene, CDR3 DNA, CDR3 protein. A D gene is named only where the DNA matches it firmly. The size field is filled for only some rows; it gives once, few, many or a size class.

TRBD1	TRBV27	.	TRBJ2-1	TGTGCCAGCAGTTTAACAGGGGGTGTCTCCTACAATGAGCAGTTCTTC	CASSLTGGVSYNEQFF
TRBD1	TRBV24-1	.	TRBJ2-2	TGTGCCACCCCGGACAGGGTCACCGGGGAGCTGTTTTTT	CATPDRVTGELFF
.	TRBV7-9	.	TRBJ2-1	TGTGCCAGCAGCCCCCCCCAGGGTACCAGCAATGAGCAGTTCTTC	CASSPPQGTSNEQFF
TRBD2	TRBV5-4	.	TRBJ2-1	TGTGCCAGCAGTCGCACTAGCGGGGGCCACAATGAGCAGTTCTTC	CASSRTSGGHNEQFF
TRBD1	TRBV5-4	.	TRBJ2-7	TGTGCCAGCAGCGTATCGACAGGGTCCTACGAGCAGTACTTC	CASSVSTGSYEQYF
TRBD2	TRBV5-4	.	TRBJ2-1	TGTGCCAGCAGCTCCTATCGGGGGGGCGGGTCCTACAATGAGCAGTTCTTC	CASSSYRGGGSYNEQFF
TRBD1	TRBV6-5	.	TRBJ2-2	TGTGCCAGCAGCCCCGGGACAGGGGACACCGGGGAGCTGTTTTTT	CASSPGTGDTGELFF
.	TRBV7-3	.	TRBJ2-1	TGTGCCAGCAGCTTAACTGCGACTGGTTACAATGAGCAGTTCTTC	CASSLTATGYNEQFF
TRBD2	TRBV30	.	TRBJ2-5	TGTGCCTGGGACTCTAGCGGGGGGGCAAGGGTAGGGACCCAGTACTTC	CAWDSSGGARVGTQYF
TRBD2	TRBV10-2	once	TRBJ2-4	TGCGCCAGCACTGATGTCGGGGACTATTCGGCCAAAAACATTCAGTACTTC	CASTDVGDYSAKNIQYF
.	TRBV5-1	.	TRBJ2-3	TGCGCCAGCAGCCCCGGGCACCGGGGGGATACGCAGTATTTT	CASSPGHRGDTQYF
TRBD1	TRBV6-1	.	TRBJ2-5	TGTGCCAGCAGTGAAGCTGGACAGGTGGCCCTAGAGACCCAGTACTTC	CASSEAGQVALETQYF
TRBD1	TRBV5-1	.	TRBJ2-5	TGCGCCAGCAGCTTGGTACAGGGGCAAGAGACCCAGTACTTC	CASSLVQGQETQYF
TRBD1	TRBV3-1/TRBV3-2	once	TRBJ2-3	TGTGCCAGCAGCCAAGGGTCCAGGGGGCCCTCAGATACGCAGTATTTT	CASSQGSRGPSDTQYF
.	TRBV5-1	.	TRBJ1-1	TGCGCCAGCAGCTTTAAGCAGAACACTGAAGCTTTCTTT	CASSFKQNTEAFF
TRBD1	TRBV5-3	.	TRBJ1-5	TGTGCCAGAAGCCCCCGGAGGGACAGGGGTGCCCTTAGCAATCAGCCCCAGCATTTT	CARSPRRDRGALSNQPQHF
.	TRBV15	.	TRBJ2-2	TGTGCCACCAGCAGAGGGGGCACAAACACCGGGGAGCTGTTTTTT	CATSRGGTNTGELFF
.	TRBV10-3	.	TRBJ2-7	TGTGCCATCAGTGGGGGAGGCGAGCAGTACTTC	CAISGGGEQYF
TRBD1	TRBV10-3	.	TRBJ1-2	TGTGCCATCAGGATGACAGGGCGAGGCTACACCTTC	CAIRMTGRGYTF
TRBD2	TRBV5-1	.	TRBJ2-3	TGCGCCAGCAATGACGGGGGGGACACAGATACGCAGTATTTT	CASNDGGDTDTQYF
.	TRBV29-1	.	TRBJ2-3	TGCAGCGGGGTCAGGGGATTTAGCACAGATACGCAGTATTTT	CSGVRGFSTDTQYF
.	TRBV11-2	.	TRBJ2-6	TGTGCCAGCAGCACGCAGAGAGGAACTGGGGCCAACGTCCTGACTTTC	CASSTQRGTGANVLTF
.	TRBV6-5	.	TRBJ1-5	TGTGCCAGCTTTAGGCGGGAGCGGAATCAGCCCCAGCATTTT	CASFRRERNQPQHF
.	TRBV7-8	.	TRBJ1-2	TGTGCCAGCAGCGCCGCTACAGGGTCCCCCTATGGCTACACCTTC	CASSAATGSPYGYTF
TRBD1	TRBV28	.	TRBJ1-1	TGTGCCAGCAGTACGGGACAGCTCACTGAAGCTTTCTTT	CASSTGQLTEAFF
TRBD2	TRBV2	.	TRBJ2-3	TGTGCCAGCAGTGAAGAGGATGGTAGCGGGGGCCGTAGCACAGATACGCAGTATTTT	CASSEEDGSGGRSTDTQYF
TRBD2	TRBV4-2	.	TRBJ2-5	TGTGCCAGCAGCCGTAGCGGGGTAGAGACCCAGTACTTC	CASSRSGVETQYF
.	TRBV19	.	TRBJ2-1	TGTGCCAGTAGTTTCAGACAGGCCCAGATCTACAATGAGCAGTTCTTC	CASSFRQAQIYNEQFF
TRBD2	TRBV3-1/TRBV3-2	.	TRBJ2-1	TGTGCCAGCAGCGAATTGACTAGCGGGGGAATTCAGCAGTTCTTC	CASSELTSGGIQQFF
.	TRBV25-1	.	TRBJ2-1	TGTGCCAGCTCCGGAGGGGCAGGGCTGGTGAATGAGCAGTTCTTC	CASSGGAGLVNEQFF